This T cell receptor beta chain derives from a study of blood T cell repertoires in COVID-19 (dated by TCRdb to 2020 to 2021). Background on the whole study: Samples covering the acute and convalescent phases of COVID-19 were provided by collaborators in the United States, Italy and Spain. The prospective study material was composed of cDNA or gDNA derived from T cells, B-cell-depleted T cells, or PBMCs. The dataset comprised deeply sampled blood TCRbeta repertoires from subjects exposed to, actively infected with, or recovered from COVID-19. The repertoires were made available in a free public database intended to serve as a resource for research on the immune response to SARS-CoV-2. Samples were obtained from the ongoing ImmuneRACE study (first 160 participants) and from some 1,300 subjects provided by 6 global collaborators. Sample metadata almost always included a de-identified subject ID, COVID-19 status, age in years and sex. Where available, HLA class I and class II types were obtained from metadata supplied by the sample provider rather than from assay-based typing. Beyond this particular receptor, the publication reports: Clinical and demographic metadata were provided uncurated, with the amount varying by source and participant.

TCRbeta CDR3 regions were amplified from genomic DNA by means of the immunoSEQ Assay, a bias-controlled multiplex PCR. From the authors' description of their analysis: Nucleated cell counts per sample were estimated from amplification of reference gene primers within the assay. Sequence reads were collapsed and filtered to measure the absolute abundance of every unique TCRbeta CDR3 rearrangement. For each sample, productive Simpson clonality was calculated as the square root of Simpson's diversity index across productive rearrangements. TCRdb mirrors the immuneACCESS table, restricted to in-frame sequences. Some clones are absent from its copies; in checked studies, under half trace to an unresolved V gene, and the reason for the others is unknown. That table gives V, J and clone size, and the DNA gave D and trimming. This sample holds hundreds of thousands of clones; about 90% were observed only once. The ten largest clones add up to around 7.8% of the sample.

Samples from volunteer blood donors who had recovered from COVID-19 were contributed by a second Seattle source. Whole blood was collected in K2EDTA tubes by collaborating institutions according to the institutions' own protocols. For TCRbeta analysis, collaborator samples were shipped as frozen whole blood, as isolated PBMCs, or as DNA extracted from either sample type. Notes on this clone: Its antigen has not been determined. Per-base qualities were not stored, and no clone one base away is much larger.

This sequence was found in a woman in her forties or fifties who had recovered from COVID-19. Input material: peripheral blood.

The CDR3 has the sequence CASSQDGRGAGYGYTF. At the DNA level, the sequence is TGCGCCAGCAGCCAAGATGGACGGGGGGCAGGCTATGGCTACACCTTC. Recombination linked TRBV4-3 to TRBJ1-2; TRBD1 might be the D gene, on 6 matching bases. From the cysteine through the phenylalanine, the CDR3 covers 16 amino acids. CDR3 DNA only is kept here, 48 bases in frame from base 1. CDR1 and CDR2, per the germline V gene, are LGHNA and YSLEER. Relative to germline, V is 0 bases shorter and J is 4 bases shorter, with 15 bases between their ends.